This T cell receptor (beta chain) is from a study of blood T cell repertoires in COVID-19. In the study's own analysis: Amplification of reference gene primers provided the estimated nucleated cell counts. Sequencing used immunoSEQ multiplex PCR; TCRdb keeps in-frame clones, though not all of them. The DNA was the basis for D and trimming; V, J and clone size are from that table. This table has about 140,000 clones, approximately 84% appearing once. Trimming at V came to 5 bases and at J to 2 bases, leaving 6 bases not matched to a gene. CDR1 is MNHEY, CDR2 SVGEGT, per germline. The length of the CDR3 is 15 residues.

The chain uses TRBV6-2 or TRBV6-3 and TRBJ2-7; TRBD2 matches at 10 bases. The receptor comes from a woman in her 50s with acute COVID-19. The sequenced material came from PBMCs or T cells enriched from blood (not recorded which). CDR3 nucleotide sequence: TGTGCCAGCAGTGACCTAGCGGGAGCAACCTACGAGCAGTACTTC. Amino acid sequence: CASSDLAGATYEQYF.